These 8 T cell receptor beta chains were all obtained from the same sample, sequenced in a study of CXCR3-negative and CXCR3-positive naive CD8 T cells. The authors prepared UMI-labeled TRB cDNA libraries by 5' RACE. TCRdb derives one entry per CDR3 protein from the 5' RACE reads, leaving out DNA. The sample table includes 70,000 to 95,000 distinct CDR3 sequences. The sequenced material came from naive CXCR3- CD8+ T cells from blood. Subset reported: CD45RO-CCR7+CD27+CD95- naive CD8+ T cells lacking CXCR3 (TNR3-). The receptors were sampled from a human donor in good health. Some clones in this sample may be carry-over from other donors' samples.

The CDR3 loop reads CASRAGSGEPDYGYTF. V gene TRBV6-5 combines with J gene TRBJ1-2; TCRdb designates TRBD1, a call that cannot be tested without DNA. CDR1 is MNHEY and CDR2 is SVGAGI in the germline V gene. The CDR3 runs 16 residues.

This chain connects TRBV6-4 to TRBJ2-3; TCRdb outputs TRBD1, but without DNA this stays unchecked. CDR1 is MRHNA, CDR2 SNTAGT, per germline. The CDR3 has 16 residues. CDR3 loop: CASSDSSGGSTDTQYF.

The V call is TRBV29-1, the J call TRBJ1-1; with no DNA, the TCRdb D assignment of TRBD1 cannot be verified. The CDR3 is 12 amino acids. Germline V gives CDR1 SQVTM, CDR2 ANQGSEA. Here the CDR3 reads CSVQGPNTEAFF.

The chain has TRBV5-1 and TRBJ2-2. The CDR3 loop spans 15 amino acids. The V gene's germline CDR1 is SGHRS and CDR2 YFSETQ. The CDR3 reads CASSLEAGATGELFF. The full variable domain, in which reference TRBV5-1 and TRBJ2-2 provide the parts outside the CDR3, is KAGVTQTPRYLIKTRGQQVTLSCSPISGHRSVSWYQQTPGQGLQFLFEYFSETQRNKGNFPGRFSGRQFSNSRSEMNVSTLELGDSALYLCASSLEAGATGELFFGEGSRLTVL.

The rearrangement joins TRBV27 to TRBJ1-1; TCRdb's assignment of TRBD1 cannot be checked, as there is no DNA. CDR1 is MNHEY and CDR2 is SMNVEV in the germline V gene (reference sequence). This CDR3 has 14 residues. The CDR3 reads CASSLNPGYTEAFF.

V is TRBV14 and J is TRBJ2-7. This CDR3 region has 12 residues. Germline loops: CDR1 SGHDN, CDR2 FVKESK. This chain's CDR3 is CASSQGGYEQYF.

The J gene is TRBJ2-7, the V gene TRBV4-2. Germline lookup yields CDR1 LGHNA and CDR2 YNFKEQ. The CDR3 extends over 12 amino acids. The CDR3 here is CASSPSGYEQYF.

CDR3 amino acids: CASSYSGVVQLFF. This chain joins TRBV6-6 and TRBJ2-2. Germline V gene lookup returns CDR1 MNHNY and CDR2 SVGAGI (reference sequence). There are 13 residues in the CDR3.